This T cell receptor (beta chain) is from a study of control samples from healthy donors and cancer patients. The germline CDR1 and CDR2 sequences are KGHSH and LQKENI. The CDR3 contains 16 residues. Trimming at V came to 3 bases and at J to 5 bases, leaving 7 bases not matched to a gene. The assay was immunoSEQ multiplex PCR, and TCRdb's table has in-frame clones only and misses some. Here the sample spans 90,000 to 150,000 clones, about 87% being singletons. The source material was blood. The sequence came from a man aged 40-49 years in good health. The chain uses TRBV18 and TRBJ2-2; 9 bases are shared with TRBD2. The CDR3 DNA sequence: TGTGCCAGCTCACCCAGACTAGCGGAGAAGACCGGGGAGCTGTTTTTT. Translation gives CASSPRLAEKTGELFF.